Listed below are T cell receptor beta chains from one sample, sequenced in a study of cytomegalovirus exposure and HLA in healthy donors. Some clones are missing from TCRdb's copy, which holds only in-frame ones; the method was immunoSEQ multiplex PCR. The profile shows 150,000 to 180,000 clones, about 68% of them singletons. Sample: PBMCs. The receptors were gathered from a young man in good health and CMV-seronegative. CDR3s include the opening cysteine and the closing phenylalanine or tryptophan. A D gene is named only where the DNA matches it firmly. Where a row states a size, it is once, few, many or the class of an expanded clone; other rows omit it.

D: TRBD1
size: -
J: TRBJ2-3
V: TRBV9
CDR3: CASSGRGQGADTQYF
DNA: TGTGCCAGCAGCGGCCGCGGACAGGGGGCCGATACGCAGTATTTT

D: TRBD1
size: -
J: TRBJ1-6
V: TRBV18
CDR3: CASSDRAGNSPLHF
DNA: TGTGCCAGCTCAGACAGGGCGGGTAATTCACCCCTCCACTTT

D: -
size: -
J: TRBJ1-4
V: TRBV15
CDR3: CATSRDDRSNEKLFF
DNA: TGTGCCACCAGCAGAGACGACAGGTCTAATGAAAAACTGTTTTTT

D: TRBD1
size: -
J: TRBJ2-1
V: TRBV7-2
CDR3: CASSLGQGPVYNEQFF
DNA: TGTGCCAGCAGCTTAGGACAGGGGCCAGTCTACAATGAGCAGTTCTTC

D: -
size: few
J: TRBJ1-1
V: TRBV2
CDR3: CATLRTFATEAFF
DNA: TGTGCCACACTCCGGACATTCGCCACTGAAGCTTTCTTT

D: TRBD1
size: -
J: TRBJ2-7
V: TRBV5-1
CDR3: CASSLPGTGVDEQYF
DNA: TGCGCCAGCAGCTTGCCCGGGACAGGGGTCGACGAGCAGTACTTC

D: TRBD1
size: -
J: TRBJ2-2
V: TRBV11-1
CDR3: CATQRQGANTGELFF
DNA: TGTGCCACCCAAAGACAGGGGGCAAACACCGGGGAGCTGTTTTTT

D: -
size: -
J: TRBJ1-2
V: TRBV25-1
CDR3: CASSANLRGGGYTF
DNA: TGTGCCAGCAGTGCCAACTTACGGGGTGGTGGCTACACCTTC

D: TRBD1
size: few
J: TRBJ2-2
V: TRBV13
CDR3: CASSPFSGGSNTGELFF
DNA: TGTGCCAGCAGCCCGTTCTCAGGGGGCTCGAACACCGGGGAGCTGTTTTTT

D: -
size: -
J: TRBJ2-2
V: TRBV7-9
CDR3: CASSFSGSSPTGELFF
DNA: TGTGCCAGCAGCTTTTCAGGGTCATCACCAACCGGGGAGCTGTTTTTT

D: TRBD1
size: -
J: TRBJ2-3
V: TRBV4-1
CDR3: CASSREDRGLLDTQYF
DNA: TGCGCCAGCAGCCGAGAGGACAGGGGGCTTTTAGATACGCAGTATTTT

D: TRBD1
size: -
J: TRBJ2-2
V: TRBV5-1
CDR3: CASSAGTANTGELFF
DNA: TGCGCCAGCAGCGCCGGGACAGCGAACACCGGGGAGCTGTTTTTT

D: TRBD1
size: -
J: TRBJ2-7
V: TRBV7-2
CDR3: CASSDPGQGLSYEQYF
DNA: TGTGCCAGCAGCGATCCGGGACAGGGGCTTTCCTACGAGCAGTACTTC

D: -
size: -
J: TRBJ2-6
V: TRBV9
CDR3: CASSVVGSGANVLTF
DNA: TGTGCCAGCAGCGTAGTCGGGTCTGGGGCCAACGTCCTGACTTTC

D: -
size: -
J: TRBJ2-3
V: TRBV19
CDR3: CASSIGTNGGTDTQYF
DNA: TGTGCCAGTAGTATAGGAACAAACGGGGGCACAGATACGCAGTATTTT

D: TRBD1
size: -
J: TRBJ1-5
V: TRBV7-2
CDR3: CASSLNQGATGQPQHF
DNA: TGTGCCAGCAGCTTAAATCAGGGGGCTACGGGTCAGCCCCAGCATTTT

D: -
size: -
J: TRBJ2-5
V: TRBV9
CDR3: CASSAEVQETQYF
DNA: TGTGCCAGCAGCGCAGAAGTACAAGAGACCCAGTACTTC

D: -
size: -
J: TRBJ2-1
V: TRBV15
CDR3: CATSWAGADEQFF
DNA: TGTGCCACCAGTTGGGCAGGGGCGGATGAGCAGTTCTTC

D: -
size: -
J: TRBJ1-5
V: TRBV4-2
CDR3: CASSHIPRDQPQHF
DNA: TGTGCCAGCAGCCATATACCGCGAGATCAGCCCCAGCATTTT

D: TRBD1
size: once
J: TRBJ1-5
V: TRBV19
CDR3: CASSMDRRDRGKSQPQHF
DNA: TGTGCCAGTAGTATGGACCGCCGGGACAGGGGGAAGAGTCAGCCCCAGCATTTT

D: TRBD1
size: once
J: TRBJ1-1
V: TRBV6-1
CDR3: CASREVQGLNTEAFF
DNA: TGTGCCAGCAGGGAAGTACAGGGGCTGAACACTGAAGCTTTCTTT

D: -
size: -
J: TRBJ1-2
V: TRBV10-3
CDR3: CAISESTPGVRYGYTF
DNA: TGTGCCATCAGTGAGTCGACTCCAGGGGTCCGCTATGGCTACACCTTC

D: -
size: -
J: TRBJ1-1
V: TRBV28
CDR3: CASSLGQSEAFF
DNA: TGTGCCAGCAGTTTAGGACAGTCCGAAGCTTTCTTT

D: TRBD2
size: -
J: TRBJ2-3
V: TRBV6-6
CDR3: CASRGLAGGTDTQYF
DNA: TGTGCCAGCAGAGGGCTAGCGGGGGGCACAGATACGCAGTATTTT

D: TRBD2
size: -
J: TRBJ2-3
V: TRBV5-6
CDR3: CASSWGLAGGTDTQYF
DNA: TGTGCCAGCAGCTGGGGACTAGCGGGGGGCACAGATACGCAGTATTTT

D: -
size: -
J: TRBJ1-2
V: TRBV28
CDR3: CASSLAGSGYGYPF
DNA: TGTGCCAGCAGTTTGGCGGGATCTGGCTATGGCTACCCCTTC

D: TRBD2
size: few
J: TRBJ2-5
V: TRBV28
CDR3: CASSPRLAGETQYF
DNA: TGTGCCAGCAGTCCACGACTAGCTGGAGAGACCCAGTACTTC

D: TRBD2
size: few
J: TRBJ2-5
V: TRBV5-4
CDR3: CASSPSGGRQETQYF
DNA: TGTGCCAGCAGCCCAAGCGGGGGCCGACAAGAGACCCAGTACTTC

D: -
size: -
J: TRBJ1-1
V: TRBV5-1
CDR3: CASSPGGGNTEAFF
DNA: TGCGCCAGCAGCCCGGGGGGAGGGAACACTGAAGCTTTCTTT

D: TRBD1
size: -
J: TRBJ1-2
V: TRBV5-1
CDR3: CASSSADRVGGYTF
DNA: TGCGCCAGCAGCTCAGCGGACAGGGTGGGCGGCTACACCTTC

D: TRBD1
size: -
J: TRBJ2-7
V: TRBV28
CDR3: CASSTGVEQYF
DNA: TGTGCCAGCAGCACAGGGGTCGAGCAGTACTTC

D: TRBD1
size: -
J: TRBJ2-3
V: TRBV15
CDR3: CATSRDQGQGTDTQYF
DNA: TGTGCCACCAGCAGAGATCAGGGACAGGGGACAGATACGCAGTATTTT

D: TRBD1
size: -
J: TRBJ2-2
V: TRBV5-4
CDR3: CASSSGTALLGELFF
DNA: TGTGCCAGCAGCTCGGGGACAGCCTTGTTGGGGGAGCTGTTTTTT

D: -
size: few
J: TRBJ2-3
V: TRBV29-1
CDR3: CSVEDLGGRPTDTQYF
DNA: TGCAGCGTTGAAGATCTCGGCGGAAGACCCACAGATACGCAGTATTTT

D: -
size: once
J: TRBJ2-3
V: TRBV7-3
CDR3: CASSLTGALTDTQYF
DNA: TGTGCCAGCAGCTTAACAGGGGCACTCACAGATACGCAGTATTTT

D: -
size: -
J: TRBJ1-4
V: TRBV2
CDR3: CATTPGIDREKLFF
DNA: TGTGCCACCACCCCGGGGATAGATCGGGAAAAACTGTTTTTT

D: -
size: -
J: TRBJ1-5
V: TRBV28
CDR3: CASSLETLSNQPQHF
DNA: TGTGCCAGCAGTTTAGAGACACTTAGCAATCAGCCCCAGCATTTT